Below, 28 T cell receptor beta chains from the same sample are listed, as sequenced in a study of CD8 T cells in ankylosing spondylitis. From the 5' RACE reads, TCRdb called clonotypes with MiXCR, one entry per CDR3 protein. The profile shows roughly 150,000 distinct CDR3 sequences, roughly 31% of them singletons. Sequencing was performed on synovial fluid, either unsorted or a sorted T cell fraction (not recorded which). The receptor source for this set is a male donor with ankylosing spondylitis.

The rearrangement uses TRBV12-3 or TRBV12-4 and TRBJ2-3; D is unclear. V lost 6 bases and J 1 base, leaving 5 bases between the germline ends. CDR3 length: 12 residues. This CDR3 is CASRRGTDTQYF. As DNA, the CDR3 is TGTGCCAGCAGAAGGGGCACAGATACGCAGTATTTT.

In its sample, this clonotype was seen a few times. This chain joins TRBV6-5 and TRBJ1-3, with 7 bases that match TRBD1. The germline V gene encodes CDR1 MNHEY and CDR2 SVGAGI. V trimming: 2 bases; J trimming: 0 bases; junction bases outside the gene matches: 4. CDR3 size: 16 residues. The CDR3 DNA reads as TGTGCCAGCAGTTACGGAGGGGACAGCTCTGGAAACACCATATATTTT. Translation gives CASSYGGDSSGNTIYF.

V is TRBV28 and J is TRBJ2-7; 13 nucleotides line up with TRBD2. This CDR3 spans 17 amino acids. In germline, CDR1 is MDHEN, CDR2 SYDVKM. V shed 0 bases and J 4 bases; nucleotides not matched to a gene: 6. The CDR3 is CASSLWPGTSGMYEQYF. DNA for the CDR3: TGTGCCAGCAGTTTATGGCCAGGGACTAGCGGGATGTACGAGCAGTACTTC. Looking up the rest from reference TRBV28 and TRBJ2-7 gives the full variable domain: DVKVTQSSRYLVKRTGEKVFLECVQDMDHENMFWYRQDPGLGLRLIYFSYDVKMKEKGDIPEGYSVSREKKERFSLILESASTNQTSMYLCASSLWPGTSGMYEQYFGPGTRLTVT.

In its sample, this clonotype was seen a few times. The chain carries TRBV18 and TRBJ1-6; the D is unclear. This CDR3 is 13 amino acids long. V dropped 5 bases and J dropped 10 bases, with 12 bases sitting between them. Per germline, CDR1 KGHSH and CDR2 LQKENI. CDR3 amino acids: CASSEGRRSPLHF. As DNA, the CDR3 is TGTGCCAGCTCAGAGGGTCGCCGGTCACCCCTCCACTTT.

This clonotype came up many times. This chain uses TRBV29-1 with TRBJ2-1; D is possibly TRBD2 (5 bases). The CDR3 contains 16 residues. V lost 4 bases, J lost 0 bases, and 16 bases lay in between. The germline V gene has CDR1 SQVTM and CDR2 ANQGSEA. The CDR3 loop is CSVVIPRGPSYNEQFF. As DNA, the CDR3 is TGCAGCGTTGTGATACCCCGCGGGCCCTCCTACAATGAGCAGTTCTTC.

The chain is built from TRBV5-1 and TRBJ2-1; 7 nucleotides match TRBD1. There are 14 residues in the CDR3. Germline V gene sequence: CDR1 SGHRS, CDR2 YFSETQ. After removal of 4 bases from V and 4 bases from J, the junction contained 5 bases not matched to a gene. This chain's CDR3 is CASSQGQLYNEQFF. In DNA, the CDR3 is TGCGCCAGCAGCCAGGGACAGCTTTACAATGAGCAGTTCTTC.

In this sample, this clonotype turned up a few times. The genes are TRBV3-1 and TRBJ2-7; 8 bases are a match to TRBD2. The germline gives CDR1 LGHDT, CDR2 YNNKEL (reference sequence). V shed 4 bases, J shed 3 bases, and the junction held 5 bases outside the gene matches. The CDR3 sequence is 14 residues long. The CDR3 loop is CASSLKLADYEQYF. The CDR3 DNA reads TGTGCCAGCAGCCTAAAACTAGCGGACTACGAGCAGTACTTC.

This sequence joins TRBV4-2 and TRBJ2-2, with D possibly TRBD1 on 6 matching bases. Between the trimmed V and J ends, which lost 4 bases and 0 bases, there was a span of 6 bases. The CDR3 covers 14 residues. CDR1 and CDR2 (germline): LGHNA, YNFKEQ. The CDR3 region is CASSRTANTGELFF. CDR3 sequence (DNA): TGTGCCAGCAGCCGGACAGCGAACACCGGGGAGCTGTTTTTT.

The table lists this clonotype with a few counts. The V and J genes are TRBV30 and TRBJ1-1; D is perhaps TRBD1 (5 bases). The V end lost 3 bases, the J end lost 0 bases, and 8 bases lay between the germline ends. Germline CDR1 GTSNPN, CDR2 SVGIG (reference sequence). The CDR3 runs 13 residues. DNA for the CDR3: TGTGCCTGGAGGTGGGGGATGAACACTGAAGCTTTCTTT. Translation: CAWRWGMNTEAFF.

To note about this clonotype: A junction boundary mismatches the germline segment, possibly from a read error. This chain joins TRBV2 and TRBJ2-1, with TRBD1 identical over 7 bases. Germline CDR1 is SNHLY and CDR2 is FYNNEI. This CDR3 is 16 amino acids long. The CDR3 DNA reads TGTGCCAGCAGTGATATGTTAGGGGGCTCCTACAATGACCAGTTCTTC. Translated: CASSDMLGGSYNDQFF.

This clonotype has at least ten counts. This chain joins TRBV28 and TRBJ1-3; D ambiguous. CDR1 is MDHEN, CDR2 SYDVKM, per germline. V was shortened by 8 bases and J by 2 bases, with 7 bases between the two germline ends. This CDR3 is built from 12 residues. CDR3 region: CASVGPGNTIYF. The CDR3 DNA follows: TGTGCCAGCGTAGGGCCTGGAAACACCATATATTTT.

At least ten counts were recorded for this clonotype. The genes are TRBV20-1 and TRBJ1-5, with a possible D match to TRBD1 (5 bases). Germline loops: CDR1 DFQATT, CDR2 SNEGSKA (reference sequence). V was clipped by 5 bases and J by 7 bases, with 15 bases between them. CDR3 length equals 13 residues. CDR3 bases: TGCAGTGCTGGCCGGGACGACGGACAGCCCCAGCATTTT. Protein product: CSAGRDDGQPQHF.

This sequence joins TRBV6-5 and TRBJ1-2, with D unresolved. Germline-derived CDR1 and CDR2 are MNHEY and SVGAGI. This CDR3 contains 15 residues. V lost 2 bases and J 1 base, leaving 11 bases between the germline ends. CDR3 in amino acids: CASSYRRGNNYGYTF. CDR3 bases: TGTGCCAGCAGTTACAGACGGGGAAATAACTATGGCTACACCTTC.

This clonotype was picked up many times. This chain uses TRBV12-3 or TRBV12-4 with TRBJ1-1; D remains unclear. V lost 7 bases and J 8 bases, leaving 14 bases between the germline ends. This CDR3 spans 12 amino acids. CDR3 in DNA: TGTGCCAGCATCCCGTGGGTCGGGGAAGCTTTCTTT. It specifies CASIPWVGEAFF.

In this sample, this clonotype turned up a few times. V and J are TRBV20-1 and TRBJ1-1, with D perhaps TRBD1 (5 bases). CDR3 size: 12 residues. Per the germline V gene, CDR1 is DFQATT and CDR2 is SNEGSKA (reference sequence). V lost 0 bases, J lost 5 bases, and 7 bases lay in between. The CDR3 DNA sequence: TGCAGTGCTAGAGACAGGGCGACTGAAGCTTTCTTT. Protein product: CSARDRATEAFF.

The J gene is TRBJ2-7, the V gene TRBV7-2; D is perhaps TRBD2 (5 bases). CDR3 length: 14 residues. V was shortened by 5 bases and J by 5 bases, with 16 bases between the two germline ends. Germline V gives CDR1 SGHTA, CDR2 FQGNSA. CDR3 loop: CASSPSRGWNEQYF. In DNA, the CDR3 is TGTGCCAGCAGCCCCTCTCGGGGTTGGAACGAGCAGTACTTC.

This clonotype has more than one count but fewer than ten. CDR3 sequence reads: CASSQSTYREAFF. In DNA, the CDR3 is TGCGCCAGCAGCCAATCCACCTACCGTGAAGCTTTCTTT. The gene calls are TRBV4-1 and TRBJ1-1, with D unresolved. CDR1 MGHRA and CDR2 YSYEKL come from the germline V gene. Trimming shortened V by 2 bases and J by 7 bases, and 11 bases separated the two germline ends. The CDR3 consists of 13 residues.

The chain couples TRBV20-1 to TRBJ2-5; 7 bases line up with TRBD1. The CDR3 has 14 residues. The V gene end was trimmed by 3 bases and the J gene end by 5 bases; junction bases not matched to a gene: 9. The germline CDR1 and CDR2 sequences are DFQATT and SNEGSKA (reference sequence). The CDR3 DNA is TGCAGTGCTAGTCCCGGGACAGTGAAGGAGACCCAGTACTTC. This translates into CSASPGTVKETQYF.

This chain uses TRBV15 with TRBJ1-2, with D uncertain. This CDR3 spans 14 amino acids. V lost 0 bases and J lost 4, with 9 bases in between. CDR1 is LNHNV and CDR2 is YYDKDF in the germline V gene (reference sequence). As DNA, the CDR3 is TGTGCCACCAGCAGAGATAAAATGACCTATGGCTACACCTTC. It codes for CATSRDKMTYGYTF.

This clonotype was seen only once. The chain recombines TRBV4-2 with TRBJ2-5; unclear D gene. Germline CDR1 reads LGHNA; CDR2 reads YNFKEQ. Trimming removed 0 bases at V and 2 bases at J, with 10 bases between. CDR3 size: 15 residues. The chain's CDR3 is CASSQDLFGQETQYF. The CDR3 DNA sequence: TGTGCCAGCAGCCAAGATCTCTTTGGGCAAGAGACCCAGTACTTC.

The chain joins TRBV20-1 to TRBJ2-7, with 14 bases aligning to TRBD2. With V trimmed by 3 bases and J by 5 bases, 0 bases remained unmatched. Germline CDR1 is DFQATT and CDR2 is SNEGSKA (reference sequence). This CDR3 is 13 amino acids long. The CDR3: CSARGLAGDEQYF. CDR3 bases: TGCAGTGCTAGGGGACTAGCGGGAGACGAGCAGTACTTC.

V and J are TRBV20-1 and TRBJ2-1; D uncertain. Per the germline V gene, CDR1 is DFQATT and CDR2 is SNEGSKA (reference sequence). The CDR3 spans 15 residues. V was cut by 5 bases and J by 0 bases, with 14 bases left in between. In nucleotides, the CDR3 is TGCAGTGCTCTCTTCCCATCGAGCTCCTACAATGAGCAGTTCTTC. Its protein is CSALFPSSSYNEQFF.

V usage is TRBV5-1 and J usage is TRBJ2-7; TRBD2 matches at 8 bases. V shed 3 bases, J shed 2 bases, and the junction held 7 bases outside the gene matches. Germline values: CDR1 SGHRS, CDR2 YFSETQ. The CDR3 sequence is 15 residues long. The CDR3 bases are TGCGCCAGCAGCTCAAGCGGGGGCCCGGCCTACGAGCAGTACTTC. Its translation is CASSSSGGPAYEQYF.

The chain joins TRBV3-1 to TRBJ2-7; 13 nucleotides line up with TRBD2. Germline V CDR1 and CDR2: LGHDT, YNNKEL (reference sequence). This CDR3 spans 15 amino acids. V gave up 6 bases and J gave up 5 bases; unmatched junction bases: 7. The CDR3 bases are TGTGCCAGCAGACGACTAGCGGGAGGAGGCCACGAGCAGTACTTC. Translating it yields CASRRLAGGGHEQYF.

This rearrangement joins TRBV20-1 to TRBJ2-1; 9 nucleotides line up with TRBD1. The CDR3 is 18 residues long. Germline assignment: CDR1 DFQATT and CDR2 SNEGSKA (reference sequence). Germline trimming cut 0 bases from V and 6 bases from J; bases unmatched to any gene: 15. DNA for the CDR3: TGCAGTGCTAGAGATTGGGCCCGCGGGACAGGGTTAGGCAATGAGCAGTTCTTC. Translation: CSARDWARGTGLGNEQFF.

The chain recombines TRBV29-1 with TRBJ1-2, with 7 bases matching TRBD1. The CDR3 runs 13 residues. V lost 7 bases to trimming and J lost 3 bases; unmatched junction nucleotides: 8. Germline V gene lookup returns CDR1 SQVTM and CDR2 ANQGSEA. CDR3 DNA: TGCAGCGCTGAGGGGACAGCCCACTATGGCTACACCTTC. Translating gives CSAEGTAHYGYTF. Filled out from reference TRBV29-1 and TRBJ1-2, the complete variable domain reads SAVISQKPSRDICQRGTSLTIQCQVDSQVTMMFWYRQQPGQSLTLIATANQGSEATYESGFVIDKFPISRPNLTFSTLTVSNMSPEDSSIYLCSAEGTAHYGYTFGSGTRLTVV.

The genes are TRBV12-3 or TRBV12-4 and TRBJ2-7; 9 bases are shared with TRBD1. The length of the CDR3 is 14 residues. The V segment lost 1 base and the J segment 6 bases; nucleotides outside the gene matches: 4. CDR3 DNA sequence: TGTGCCAGCAGTTTAGGGGGACAGGGAGTCGAGCAGTACTTC. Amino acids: CASSLGGQGVEQYF.

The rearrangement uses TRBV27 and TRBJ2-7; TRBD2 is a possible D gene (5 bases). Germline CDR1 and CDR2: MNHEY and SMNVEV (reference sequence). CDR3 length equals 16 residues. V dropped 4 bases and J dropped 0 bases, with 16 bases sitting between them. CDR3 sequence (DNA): TGTGCCAGCAGTTCGTTCCCTCCGACTAACTCCTACGAGCAGTACTTC. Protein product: CASSSFPPTNSYEQYF.